This T cell receptor (beta chain) is drawn from a study of spatial heterogeneity in lung cancer. Study-level background: In tumor regions TCR transcript counts correlated strongly with a matched bulk RNA-seq T cell module score. General observations from the study: Coverage of tumor T cells was estimated at approximately 7% for alpha chains and more than 11% for beta chains. Counts of expanded intratumoral alpha and beta TCRs tracked tumor mutation counts.

Relative to its sample, this clonotype is medium-sized. Its matching antigen is unknown. Indicated time point: sample taken at primary tumor resection. Unsorted whole RNA samples from tumor, nontumor lung or frozen PBMC were sequenced. TCR cDNA molecules each carried a unique molecular identifier. TCRdb itself ran the 5' RACE reads through MiXCR, one entry per CDR3 protein. The sample records 10,000 to 15,000 distinct CDR3 sequences, roughly 7% being singletons. This clonotype was sampled from a female donor with early-stage non-small cell lung cancer. The material sequenced was lung tumor tissue, taken at surgery.

The CDR3 DNA is TGTGCCAGCAGTTCCAACAGATATCTAAACACCATATATTTT. It yields the protein CASSSNRYLNTIYF. This chain links TRBV28 with TRBJ1-3; no firm D call. V dropped 4 bases and J dropped 6 bases, with 13 bases sitting between them. In germline, CDR1 is MDHEN, CDR2 SYDVKM. CDR3 size: 14 residues.